This TCR beta chain is from a study of cytomegalovirus exposure and HLA in healthy donors. The primer mix had 60 Vbeta and 13 Jbeta primers. Using immunoSEQ multiplex PCR, the repertoire was profiled, and TCRdb retains in-frame clones only, with some absent. Of around 250,000 clones in the sample, approximately 91% are singletons; the top ten hold 1.5% to 2%. CDR3 length equals 14 residues. This receptor was identified in a girl aged 2-10 years in good health and CMV-seronegative. The gene calls are TRBV21-1 and TRBJ1-4. TRBV21-1 is given as a pseudogene. The sample comprised PBMCs. The CDR3 loop reads CASRKSGSNEKLFF. Written as DNA, the CDR3 is TGTGCCAGCAGAAAAAGCGGGTCCAATGAAAAACTGTTTTTT.